Listed here are 30 T cell receptor beta chains from one sample, sequenced in a study of T cells in tumors after PD-1 blockade. Produced via immunoSEQ multiplex PCR; TCRdb's table is partial and in-frame only. Here the sample spans about 13,000 clones, roughly three fifths being singletons. Sequencing was performed on tumor tissue, taken before anti-PD-1 treatment. The source is a human donor with cutaneous squamous cell carcinoma.

The chain has TRBV5-5 and TRBJ2-4, with D perhaps matching TRBD1 or TRBD2 (5 bases each). Germline CDR1 and CDR2: SGHKS and YYEKEE (reference sequence). The CDR3 is made up of 16 amino acids. V was clipped by 4 bases and J by 0 bases, with 14 bases between them. This CDR3 reads CASSPGAILAKNIQYF. CDR3 coding DNA: TGTGCCAGCAGCCCCGGGGCTATCCTAGCCAAAAACATTCAGTACTTC. The full variable domain, in which reference TRBV5-5 and TRBJ2-4 provide the parts outside the CDR3, is DAGVTQSPTHLIKTRGQQVTLRCSPISGHKSVSWYQQVLGQGPQFIFQYYEKEERGRGNFPDRFSARQFPNYSSELNVNALLLGDSALYLCASSPGAILAKNIQYFGAGTRLSVL.

The chain couples TRBV7-9 to TRBJ1-2; D gene ambiguous. Germline V lookup: CDR1 SEHNR, CDR2 FQNEAQ (reference sequence). This CDR3 is 14 amino acids long. The V and J ends lost 2 bases and 3 bases respectively, with 10 bases between them. The chain's CDR3 is CASSLKNGDYGYTF. Written as DNA, the CDR3 is TGTGCCAGCAGCTTAAAAAACGGAGACTATGGCTACACCTTC.

The chain employs TRBV2 and TRBJ1-4; no clear D. The CDR3 spans 11 residues. Germline V lookup: CDR1 SNHLY, CDR2 FYNNEI. V was clipped by 3 bases and J by 15 bases, with 11 bases between them. The CDR3 DNA follows: TGTGCCAGCAGTGATGAGGGTTGGATGTTTTTT. This gives the protein CASSDEGWMFF.

The chain joins TRBV7-8 to TRBJ1-3, with a tentative D call TRBD1 (5 bases). Germline assignment: CDR1 SGHVS and CDR2 FQNEAQ. V shed 7 bases and J shed 0 bases, with 7 bases lying between them. The CDR3 covers 13 residues. The CDR3 region has the DNA TGTGCCAGCACAGGGAGCTCTGGAAACACCATATATTTT. Its protein product is CASTGSSGNTIYF.

This chain joins TRBV6-5 and TRBJ2-7, with D tentatively TRBD2 (5 bases). In germline, CDR1 is MNHEY, CDR2 SVGAGI. V dropped 7 bases and J dropped 2 bases, with 15 bases sitting between them. The CDR3 has 14 amino acids. CDR3 sequence: CASTEGPATYEQYF. As DNA, the CDR3 is TGTGCCAGCACCGAGGGTCCAGCCACCTACGAGCAGTACTTC.

V is TRBV5-1 and J is TRBJ2-3; a weak D match, TRBD1 (5 bases). In germline, CDR1 is SGHRS, CDR2 YFSETQ. The CDR3 length is 14 residues. Trimming pared 0 bases from V and 9 bases from J, leaving 14 bases between. CDR3 DNA sequence: TGCGCCAGCAGCTTGGGGTTACAGGAGTTGACGCAGTATTTT. Its protein product is CASSLGLQELTQYF.

This clone has more than one count but fewer than ten. This chain connects TRBV7-9 to TRBJ2-4; a possible D gene is TRBD1 (6 bases). Trimming stripped 0 bases from V and 7 bases from J, with 13 bases between. The CDR3 loop spans 15 amino acids. Germline assignment: CDR1 SEHNR and CDR2 FQNEAQ (reference sequence). CDR3 nucleotides: TGTGCCAGCAGCTTAGCTGGGCAGGGGAAGAACATTCAGTACTTC. This codes for CASSLAGQGKNIQYF.

The V gene is TRBV12-3 or TRBV12-4, the J gene TRBJ2-3, with no clear D. Trimming took off 5 bases at V and 6 bases at J, with 12 bases between the two ends. This CDR3 is 13 amino acids long. The CDR3 nucleotides read TGTGCCAGCAGTCCAACGAGTTGGGATACGCAGTATTTT. It specifies CASSPTSWDTQYF.

The chain employs TRBV6-2 or TRBV6-3 and TRBJ2-1, with 7 bases identical to TRBD1. The germline V gene encodes CDR1 MNHEY and CDR2 SVGEGT. Germline trimming cut 6 bases from V and 4 bases from J; bases unmatched to any gene: 9. The CDR3 runs 15 residues. The CDR3 DNA follows: TGTGCCAGCAGCCTAGGGGGCTTGGTTTACAATGAGCAGTTCTTC. Its translation: CASSLGGLVYNEQFF.

This clone has more than one count but fewer than ten. V usage is TRBV5-1 and J usage is TRBJ1-6; TRBD1 matches 7 bases. Trimming at V came to 4 bases and at J to 9 bases, leaving 10 bases not matched to a gene. Germline V gene sequence: CDR1 SGHRS, CDR2 YFSETQ. The CDR3 sequence is 15 residues long. CDR3 sequence reads: CASSRTGAEGSPLHF. CDR3 nucleotides: TGCGCCAGCAGCCGAACAGGGGCGGAAGGTTCACCCCTCCACTTT.

The chain combines TRBV28 with TRBJ2-1; D remains ambiguous. This CDR3 is 14 amino acids long. V was shortened by 3 bases and J by 6 bases, with 12 bases between the two germline ends. Germline V CDR1 and CDR2: MDHEN, SYDVKM. CDR3 protein: CASSFPTIGNEQFF. CDR3 nucleotides: TGTGCCAGCAGTTTTCCGACAATCGGCAATGAGCAGTTCTTC. The whole variable domain, remainder taken from reference TRBV28 and TRBJ2-1, is DVKVTQSSRYLVKRTGEKVFLECVQDMDHENMFWYRQDPGLGLRLIYFSYDVKMKEKGDIPEGYSVSREKKERFSLILESASTNQTSMYLCASSFPTIGNEQFFGPGTRLTVL.

The chain carries TRBV29-1 and TRBJ1-4; 7 nucleotides match TRBD1. CDR1 SQVTM and CDR2 ANQGSEA come from the germline V gene. The CDR3 sequence is 13 residues long. With V trimmed by 6 bases and J by 5 bases, 6 bases remained unmatched. CDR3 residues: CSVGGQYNEKLFF. CDR3 DNA sequence: TGCAGCGTGGGGGGACAGTACAATGAAAAACTGTTTTTT.

The chain links TRBV30 to TRBJ1-1; TRBD1 agrees at 10 bases. V dropped 2 bases and J dropped 1; count of bases not matched to a gene: 1. This CDR3 contains 14 residues. CDR1 and CDR2 from the germline V gene are GTSNPN and SVGIG (reference sequence). Written as DNA, the CDR3 is TGTGCCTGGAGTCGGGACAGGGGGAACACTGAAGCTTTCTTT. As protein: CAWSRDRGNTEAFF.

The V and J genes are TRBV7-6 and TRBJ2-5, with 15 bases fitting TRBD2. Germline CDR1 SGHVS, CDR2 FNYEAQ. CDR3 length: 22 residues. The junction had 18 bases not matched to a gene; V was cut back by 2 bases and J by 2 bases. CDR3: CASSLLHPGLAGGPGRQETQYF. CDR3 sequence (DNA): TGTGCCAGCAGCTTACTTCATCCGGGACTAGCGGGAGGACCCGGCCGACAAGAGACCCAGTACTTC.

This chain joins TRBV7-2 and TRBJ2-1; D is unclear. Trimming removed 1 base at V and 5 bases at J, with 15 bases between. Germline assignment: CDR1 SGHTA and CDR2 FQGNSA. The CDR3 covers 16 residues. The CDR3: CASSLVPVWGNNEQFF. The CDR3 DNA is TGTGCCAGCAGCTTAGTTCCTGTTTGGGGAAACAATGAGCAGTTCTTC.

The chain combines TRBV5-1 with TRBJ1-1; TRBD1 might be the D (5 bases). The CDR3 totals 15 residues. Germline values: CDR1 SGHRS, CDR2 YFSETQ. With 0 bases removed from V and 4 bases from J, the gap between germline ends came to 13 bases. The CDR3 sequence is CASSLAQEIGTEAFF. The CDR3 nucleotides read TGCGCCAGCAGCTTGGCACAGGAAATTGGCACTGAAGCTTTCTTT. The entire variable domain, with the rest obtained from reference TRBV5-1 and TRBJ1-1, is as follows: KAGVTQTPRYLIKTRGQQVTLSCSPISGHRSVSWYQQTPGQGLQFLFEYFSETQRNKGNFPGRFSGRQFSNSRSEMNVSTLELGDSALYLCASSLAQEIGTEAFFGQGTRLTVV.

The chain combines TRBV6-6 with TRBJ2-3; 12 nucleotides line up with TRBD2. V was pared by 6 bases and J by 6 bases, with 4 bases of the junction left unmatched. The germline V gene has CDR1 MNHNY and CDR2 SVGAGI (reference sequence). CDR3 size: 14 residues. The CDR3 bases are TGTGCCAGCAGCCTAGCGGGGGGGAGGGATACGCAGTATTTT. Protein product: CASSLAGGRDTQYF.

In its sample, this clone was seen a few times. This chain connects TRBV6-5 to TRBJ1-1, with D possibly being TRBD1 (6 bases). V shed 6 bases and J shed 2 bases, with 10 bases lying between them. The germline V gene has CDR1 MNHEY and CDR2 SVGAGI. The CDR3 consists of 13 residues. CDR3 sequence reads: CASSPGANTEAFF. The CDR3 DNA reads TGTGCCAGCAGCCCAGGGGCTAACACTGAAGCTTTCTTT.

This clone came up once. CDR3 sequence (DNA): TGCGCCAGCAGCTTGTCGGTTGGCGGGGTCTCCTACGAGCAGTACTTC. It translates to CASSLSVGGVSYEQYF. The V and J genes are TRBV5-1 and TRBJ2-7; D might be TRBD2 (6 bases). Per the germline V gene, CDR1 is SGHRS and CDR2 is YFSETQ. V lost 1 base, J lost 0 bases, and 14 bases lay in between. This CDR3 comprises 16 residues.

V gene TRBV18 combines with J gene TRBJ2-1; 9 nucleotides agree with TRBD2. V shed 2 bases, J shed 10 bases, and the junction held 6 bases outside the gene matches. CDR1 KGHSH and CDR2 LQKENI come from the germline V gene. The CDR3 is 14 amino acids. CDR3 residues: CASSPASSGREQFF. The CDR3 DNA reads TGTGCCAGCTCACCAGCCTCCAGCGGGAGGGAGCAGTTCTTC.

The genes are TRBV5-4 and TRBJ2-1; D possibly matches TRBD1 or TRBD2 (5 bases each). V was trimmed by 1 base and J by 8 bases, leaving 22 bases between them. Germline loops: CDR1 SGHNT, CDR2 YYREEE (reference sequence). This CDR3 region has 17 residues. The CDR3 is CASSLSVEECPGHEQFF. For the CDR3, the DNA is TGTGCCAGCAGCTTGAGCGTGGAGGAGTGCCCAGGGCATGAGCAGTTCTTC.

The chain is built from TRBV4-2 and TRBJ2-7; 10 bases align to TRBD1. The CDR3 totals 15 residues. V lost 1 base, J lost 2 bases, and 2 bases stayed unmatched. Looked up from germline, CDR1 is LGHNA and CDR2 is YNFKEQ. The DNA of the CDR3 is TGTGCCAGCAGCCAAGGGACAGGGGGAGCCTACGAGCAGTACTTC. It specifies CASSQGTGGAYEQYF.

The chain joins TRBV4-3 to TRBJ2-1, with 15 bases that match TRBD2. The trim removed 4 bases at V and 0 bases at J, leaving 13 bases unmatched. There are 21 residues in the CDR3. CDR1 is LGHNA and CDR2 is YSLEER in the germline V gene. CDR3 bases: TGCGCCAGCAGCCGACGAAGGACTAGCGGGAGGGTCCAAGGCTCCTACAATGAGCAGTTCTTC. Translated, it gives CASSRRRTSGRVQGSYNEQFF.

The chain uses TRBV30 and TRBJ1-5, with D perhaps matching TRBD1 (5 bases). CDR3 length: 13 residues. Germline CDR1 is GTSNPN and CDR2 is SVGIG (reference sequence). V shed 8 bases and J shed 1 base, with 12 bases lying between them. CDR3 DNA: TGTGCCGCACGGGACTCGAGCAATCAGCCCCAGCATTTT. Translated, it gives CAARDSSNQPQHF.

In its sample, this clone was seen a few times. V and J are TRBV11-2 and TRBJ2-6; D not resolved. Germline CDR1 SGHAT, CDR2 FQNNGV. This CDR3 has 16 amino acids. V was pared by 1 base and J by 0 bases, with 7 bases between. The CDR3 loop reads CASSLVSISGANVLTF. The DNA for the CDR3 is TGTGCCAGCAGCTTAGTATCGATCTCTGGGGCCAACGTCCTGACTTTC.

By share, this clone counts as medium-sized. V and J are TRBV5-4 and TRBJ2-2; 8 nucleotides match TRBD2. Trimming cost V 0 bases and J 5 bases; bases outside gene matches: 3. CDR3 size: 15 residues. Germline V gene lookup returns CDR1 SGHNT and CDR2 YYREEE (reference sequence). The CDR3 here is CASSLGLATTGELFF. The CDR3 region has the DNA TGTGCCAGCAGCTTGGGACTAGCGACGACCGGGGAGCTGTTTTTT.

The rearrangement uses TRBV5-1 and TRBJ2-5, with D perhaps TRBD2 (5 bases). V lost 1 base, J lost 5 bases, and 9 bases lay in between. This CDR3 is 13 amino acids long. CDR1 SGHRS and CDR2 YFSETQ come from the germline V gene. Here the CDR3 reads CASSLSSSETQYF. CDR3 sequence (DNA): TGCGCCAGCAGCTTGTCTAGCTCTGAGACCCAGTACTTC.

The V gene is TRBV5-1, the J gene TRBJ1-2; TRBD1 might be the D (5 bases). Trimming left V 0 bases short and J 3 bases short, with 9 bases between. In germline, CDR1 is SGHRS, CDR2 YFSETQ. CDR3 length: 14 amino acids. In DNA, the CDR3 is TGCGCCAGCAGCTTGGACCCCAGGGACTATGGCTACACCTTC. This gives the protein CASSLDPRDYGYTF.

The V gene is TRBV3-1 (or the pseudogene TRBV3-2), the J gene TRBJ1-3; D unclear. Trimming removed 2 bases at V and 0 bases at J, with 11 bases between. This CDR3 comprises 16 residues. Germline lookup yields CDR1 LGHDT and CDR2 YNNKEL (reference sequence). CDR3 loop: CASSQSSGSSGNTIYF. The CDR3 region has the DNA TGTGCCAGCAGCCAATCGTCGGGTTCCTCTGGAAACACCATATATTTT.

This clone was observed a single time. V and J are TRBV7-9 and TRBJ1-2; the D is unclear. CDR1 and CDR2 from the germline V gene are SEHNR and FQNEAQ (reference sequence). The V end was cut by 2 bases, the J end by 4 bases, with 5 bases between. The CDR3 runs 12 residues. DNA of the CDR3: TGTGCCAGCAGCTTAAGCGGCTATGGCTACACCTTC. This translates into CASSLSGYGYTF.